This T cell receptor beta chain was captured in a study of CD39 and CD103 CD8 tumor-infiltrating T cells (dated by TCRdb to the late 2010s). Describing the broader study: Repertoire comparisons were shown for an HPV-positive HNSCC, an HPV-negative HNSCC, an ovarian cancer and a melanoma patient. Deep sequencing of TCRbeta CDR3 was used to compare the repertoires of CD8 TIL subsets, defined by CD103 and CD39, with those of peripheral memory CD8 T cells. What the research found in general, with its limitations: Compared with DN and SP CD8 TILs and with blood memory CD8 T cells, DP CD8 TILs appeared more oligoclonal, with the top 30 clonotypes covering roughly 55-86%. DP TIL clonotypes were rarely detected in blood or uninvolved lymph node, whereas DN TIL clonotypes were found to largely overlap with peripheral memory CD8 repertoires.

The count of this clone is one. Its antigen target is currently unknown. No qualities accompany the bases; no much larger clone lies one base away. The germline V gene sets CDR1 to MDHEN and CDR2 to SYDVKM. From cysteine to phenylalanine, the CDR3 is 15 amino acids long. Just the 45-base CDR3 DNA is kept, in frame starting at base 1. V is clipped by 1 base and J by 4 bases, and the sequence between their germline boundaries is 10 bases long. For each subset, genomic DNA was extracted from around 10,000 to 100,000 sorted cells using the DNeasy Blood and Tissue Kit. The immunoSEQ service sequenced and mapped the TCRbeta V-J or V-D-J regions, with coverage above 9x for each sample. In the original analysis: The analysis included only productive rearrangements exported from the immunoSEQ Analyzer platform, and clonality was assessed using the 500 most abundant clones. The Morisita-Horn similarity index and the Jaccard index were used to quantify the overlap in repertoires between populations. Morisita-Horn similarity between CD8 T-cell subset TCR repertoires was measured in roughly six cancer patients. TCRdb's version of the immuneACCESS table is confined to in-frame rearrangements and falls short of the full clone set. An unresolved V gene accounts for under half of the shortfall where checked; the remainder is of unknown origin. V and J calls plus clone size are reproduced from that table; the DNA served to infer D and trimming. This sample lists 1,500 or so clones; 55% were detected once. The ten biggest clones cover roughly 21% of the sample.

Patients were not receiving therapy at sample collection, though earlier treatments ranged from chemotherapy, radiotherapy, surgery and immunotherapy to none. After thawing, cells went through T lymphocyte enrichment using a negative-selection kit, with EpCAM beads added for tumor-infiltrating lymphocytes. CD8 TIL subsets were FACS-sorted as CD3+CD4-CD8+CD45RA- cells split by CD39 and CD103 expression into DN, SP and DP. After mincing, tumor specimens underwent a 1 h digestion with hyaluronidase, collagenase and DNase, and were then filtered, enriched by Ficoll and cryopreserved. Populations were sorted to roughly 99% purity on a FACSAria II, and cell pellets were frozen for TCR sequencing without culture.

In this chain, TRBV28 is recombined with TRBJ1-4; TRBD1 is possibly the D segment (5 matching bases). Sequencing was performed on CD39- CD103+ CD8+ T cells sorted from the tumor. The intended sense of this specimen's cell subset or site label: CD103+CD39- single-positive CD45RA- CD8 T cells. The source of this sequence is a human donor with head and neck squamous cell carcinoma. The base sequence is TGTGCCAGCAGTTTATTACCAGGGTTTAATGAAAAACTGTTTTTT. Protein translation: CASSLLPGFNEKLFF.